This T cell receptor beta chain emerged from a study of shared clonotypes between healthy human individuals. This table comes from immunoSEQ multiplex PCR, and its TCRdb copy is limited to in-frame clones, with some not included. The table records about 680,000 clones, about three quarters of them present only once. Overall study findings and caveats: The naive CD4 repertoires of a handful of donors were compared, and around 4.7% of clonotypes were shared.

The V and J ends lost 4 bases and 1 base respectively, with 10 bases between them. The germline V gene encodes CDR1 LNHDA and CDR2 SQIVND (reference sequence). The CDR3 spans 14 residues. Details on this clone: What it recognizes is unknown.

The TCR sequence derives from a woman younger than 45 in good health. The V gene is TRBV19, the J gene TRBJ1-1, with D hard to call. Sequencing was done on a sample of memory CD4+ T cells sorted from blood. Sample subset: CD45RA-negative fraction. In DNA form, the CDR3 reads TGTGCCAGTAGTACCCGGACCGCGAACACTGAAGCTTTCTTT. Protein sequence: CASSTRTANTEAFF.